This T cell receptor (beta chain) was obtained from a study of blood T cells in healthy people across ages. Study outcomes and limitations: Across samples, TCR beta diversity tracked strongly with naive T cell percentage. Bulk PBMC profiling left naive and antigen-experienced comparisons inconclusive. Both higher diversity and more naive CD4+ cells marked long-lived donors when set against aged donors.

Germline V CDR1 and CDR2: SEHNR, FQNEAQ (reference sequence). This CDR3 is 15 amino acids long. V lost 1 base, J lost 5 bases, and 11 bases lay in between. Isolating PBMCs gave at least 6.5 million of these cells per sample. Primers used in a second PCR of roughly 7 to 12 cycles were a sample-barcoded 5' primer and a J-beta primer mix. TCRdb ran MiXCR on the 5' RACE reads and lists one entry per CDR3 protein. This table holds 650,000 to 800,000 distinct CDR3 sequences, over 40% found once. In regard to this clonotype: Antigen specificity is unknown.

V and J are TRBV7-9 and TRBJ1-4; D gene ambiguous. This receptor was obtained from a woman older than 75 in good health. Sequenced: blood. In nucleotides, the CDR3 is TGTGCCAGCAGCTTAGGTTCTGGGAACAATGAAAAACTGTTTTTT. Translation gives CASSLGSGNNEKLFF.